This T cell receptor (beta chain) was captured in a study of PD-1 blockade in classical Hodgkin lymphoma. Points from the study as a whole: Excluded were patients who started nivolumab under 1 year after ASCT, a group that had lower diversity.

Assay used: immunoSEQ multiplex PCR; TCRdb lists only in-frame clones, some missing. The sample records several thousand clones, around 81% being singletons. The CDR3 covers 13 residues. The germline V gene encodes CDR1 SGHRS and CDR2 YFSETQ. The ends were cut back, 0 bases at V and 5 bases at J, with 8 bases in the middle. Each patient relapsed following autologous stem cell transplantation, and prior brentuximab vedotin exposure differed. From thawed PBMCs, CD4+ T cells were purified using magnetic negative selection. Turning to this clone: Its antigen is currently unknown.

The chain couples TRBV5-1 to TRBJ2-5, with D unclear. The sequence derives from a human donor with classical Hodgkin lymphoma. Sequences were derived from CD4+ T cells from blood, sampled at baseline. The CDR3 nucleotides read TGCGCCAGCAGCTTGGGTAGAAAGGAGACCCAGTACTTC. Its protein product is CASSLGRKETQYF.